Below, 30 T cell receptor beta chains from the same sample are listed, as sequenced in a study of cytomegalovirus exposure and HLA in healthy donors. The PCR contained 60 Vbeta and 13 Jbeta primers. Profiled with immunoSEQ multiplex PCR; TCRdb holds only in-frame clones, not every one. This table has about 190,000 clones, about 90% appearing once. The material sequenced was PBMCs. The receptors originated from a man younger than 45 in good health and CMV-seronegative.

V and J are TRBV29-1 and TRBJ1-3, with unresolved D. The CDR3 is 13 amino acids. CDR1 and CDR2 (germline): SQVTM, ANQGSEA. V lost 4 bases and J lost 0, with 7 bases in between. For the CDR3, the DNA is TGCAGCGTTGCAGGAAACTCTGGAAACACCATATATTTT. This sequence encodes CSVAGNSGNTIYF.

This clone was seen once. J is TRBJ2-7 and V is TRBV25-1; D possibly corresponds to TRBD2 (7 bases). Germline-derived CDR1 and CDR2 are MGHDK and SYGVNS. There are 14 residues in the CDR3. CDR3: CVKGGGSGSYEQYF. The CDR3 bases are TGTGTCAAAGGGGGGGGCTCAGGGTCCTACGAGCAGTACTTC.

The V gene is TRBV29-1, the J gene TRBJ2-3; D ambiguous. The CDR3 has 16 amino acids. The V end lost 4 bases, the J end lost 0 bases, and 17 bases lay between the germline ends. Germline CDR1 and CDR2: SQVTM and ANQGSEA. CDR3 loop: CSVVGRQPTSTDTQYF. CDR3 in DNA: TGCAGCGTTGTCGGTAGGCAGCCGACTAGCACAGATACGCAGTATTTT.

The chain joins TRBV29-1 to TRBJ1-5; D gene unclear. V was pared by 4 bases and J by 2 bases, with 6 bases between. Germline CDR1 SQVTM, CDR2 ANQGSEA. The CDR3 spans 12 residues. CDR3 nucleotides: TGCAGCGTTGGTACTGGCAATCAGCCCCAGCATTTT. Residues: CSVGTGNQPQHF.

This chain uses TRBV29-1 with TRBJ2-5; 9 nucleotides line up with TRBD2. J was trimmed by 3 bases and V by 5 bases; bases with no gene match: 1. Per the germline V gene, CDR1 is SQVTM and CDR2 is ANQGSEA. CDR3 length equals 12 residues. The CDR3 is CSVLAGEETQYF. CDR3 DNA: TGCAGCGTTTTAGCGGGAGAAGAGACCCAGTACTTC.

Turning to this clone: An end of the junction differs from the germline gene, which may be a read error. The chain couples TRBV11-1 to TRBJ2-2; tentative D call: TRBD2 (5 bases). Germline V gives CDR1 SGHAT, CDR2 FQDESV (reference sequence). The CDR3 is 16 residues long. DNA of the CDR3: TGTGCCAGCAGCCTCACCCGGGCGGTGGGCACCGGGGAGCCGTTTTTT. It specifies CASSLTRAVGTGEPFF.

The chain has TRBV7-2 and TRBJ2-7; 7 nucleotides match TRBD1. The CDR3 is made up of 15 amino acids. With V trimmed by 4 bases and J by 4 bases, 10 bases remained unmatched. Germline loops: CDR1 SGHTA, CDR2 FQGNSA. The CDR3 protein is CASSSLRDSPYEQYF. The CDR3 bases are TGTGCCAGCAGCTCCCTCCGGGACAGTCCTTACGAGCAGTACTTC.

The chain joins TRBV29-1 to TRBJ2-1; 7 bases map to TRBD2. Unmatched junction bases numbered 23, after V lost 7 bases and J lost 8 bases. The V gene's germline CDR1 is SQVTM and CDR2 ANQGSEA. CDR3 length equals 17 residues. CDR3 protein: CSAILTSSGDYIHEQFF. In nucleotides, the CDR3 is TGCAGCGCCATCCTGACTAGCTCGGGAGATTATATCCATGAGCAGTTCTTC.

The rearrangement joins TRBV4-3 to TRBJ1-2; D is perhaps TRBD1 (5 bases). The CDR3 consists of 14 residues. Germline assignment: CDR1 LGHNA and CDR2 YSLEER. V was clipped by 0 bases and J by 8 bases, with 13 bases between them. The CDR3 DNA follows: TGCGCCAGCAGCCAAGATTCAGGGCGAGTCGGCTACACCTTC. Its translation is CASSQDSGRVGYTF.

The rearrangement uses TRBV2 and TRBJ1-1; TRBD1 might be the D (5 bases). The CDR3 extends over 17 amino acids. CDR1 and CDR2 from the germline V gene are SNHLY and FYNNEI. V lost 2 bases and J lost 8, with 24 bases in between. CDR3 protein: CASSENPGGVAFFEAFF. DNA for the CDR3: TGTGCCAGCAGTGAAAACCCCGGGGGGGTGGCATTTTTCGAAGCTTTCTTT.

The chain links TRBV6-5 to TRBJ1-6, with D possibly TRBD1 on 5 matching bases. This CDR3 has 13 amino acids. V was shortened by 5 bases and J by 9 bases, with 11 bases between the two germline ends. The germline V gene has CDR1 MNHEY and CDR2 SVGAGI. CDR3 in amino acids: CASSRGVGSPLHF. The CDR3 DNA reads as TGTGCCAGCAGTCGGGGGGTGGGTTCACCCCTCCACTTT.

The genes are TRBV4-2 and TRBJ2-7, with D perhaps TRBD1 (6 bases). Germline loops: CDR1 LGHNA, CDR2 YNFKEQ. This CDR3 region has 15 residues. The germline V and J ends were trimmed by 3 bases and 2 bases, with 14 bases remaining between them. CDR3 bases: TGTGCCAGCAGCCAGAACAGCGCAGGGGCCTACGAGCAGTACTTC. Translating it yields CASSQNSAGAYEQYF.

CDR3 in DNA: TGTGCCAGCAGTGCACAGGGGAATAATGAAAAACTGTTTTTT. Amino acids: CASSAQGNNEKLFF. The rearrangement joins TRBV2 to TRBJ1-4; 7 bases line up with TRBD1. The CDR3 sequence is 14 residues long. CDR1 is SNHLY, CDR2 FYNNEI, per germline. V shed 4 bases, J shed 4 bases, and the junction held 3 bases outside the gene matches.

The chain carries TRBV28 and TRBJ1-5, with D uncertain. V was cut by 6 bases and J by 0 bases, with 15 bases left in between. CDR1 MDHEN and CDR2 SYDVKM come from the germline V gene. The CDR3 covers 16 residues. CDR3 sequence reads: CASRGWERYSNQPQHF. CDR3 nucleotide sequence: TGTGCCAGCAGGGGGTGGGAGCGGTATAGCAATCAGCCCCAGCATTTT.

This chain uses TRBV5-1 with TRBJ1-4; 9 bases agree with TRBD1. Trimming at V came to 1 base and at J to 8 bases, leaving 9 bases not matched to a gene. The CDR3 sequence is 16 residues long. Looked up from germline, CDR1 is SGHRS and CDR2 is YFSETQ. CDR3 coding DNA: TGCGCCAGCAGCTTGACTCCACAGGGGGCGGAGGAAAAACTGTTTTTT. This sequence encodes CASSLTPQGAEEKLFF.

This chain links TRBV11-2 with TRBJ2-4; maybe TRBD1 (6 bases). Germline CDR1 reads SGHAT; CDR2 reads FQNNGV. The CDR3 runs 14 residues. Between the trimmed V and J ends, which lost 4 bases and 8 bases, there was a span of 15 bases. CDR3 in DNA: TGTGCCAGCAGCTCAACAGGGTTGGGTGACATTCAGTACTTC. Translation: CASSSTGLGDIQYF.

The J gene is TRBJ2-7, the V gene TRBV10-1; TRBD2 might be the D (5 bases). CDR3 length equals 14 residues. Germline V gives CDR1 WNHNN, CDR2 SYGVQD (reference sequence). V was pared by 6 bases and J by 6 bases, with 18 bases between. DNA of the CDR3: TGCGCCAGCAGGGAGGATTTACTCGCCTCCGAGCAGTACTTC. Protein product: CASREDLLASEQYF.

The chain is built from TRBV7-9 and TRBJ1-1, with TRBD1 matching 10 bases. Germline trimming cut 5 bases from V and 5 bases from J; bases unmatched to any gene: 8. Per the germline V gene, CDR1 is SEHNR and CDR2 is FQNEAQ (reference sequence). The CDR3 loop spans 15 amino acids. The CDR3 DNA follows: TGTGCCAGCAGCCCGTTGGGACAGGGGATAACTGAAGCTTTCTTT. Its translation is CASSPLGQGITEAFF.

CDR3 protein: CATSSSRLASYEQYF. The CDR3 nucleotides are TGTGCCACCAGCAGCTCCCGACTAGCCTCCTACGAGCAGTACTTC. The V gene is TRBV15, the J gene TRBJ2-7; 7 positions agree with TRBD2. V was pared by 3 bases and J by 0 bases, with 5 bases of the junction left unmatched. The germline V gene has CDR1 LNHNV and CDR2 YYDKDF (reference sequence). The CDR3 length is 15 residues.

The J gene is TRBJ2-3, the V gene TRBV5-5, with a weak D call TRBD1 (5 bases). The CDR3 is made up of 16 amino acids. V was clipped by 3 bases and J by 0 bases, with 14 bases between them. In germline, CDR1 is SGHKS, CDR2 YYEKEE (reference sequence). The CDR3: CASSYWPDISTDTQYF. DNA of the CDR3: TGTGCCAGCAGCTACTGGCCGGACATTAGCACAGATACGCAGTATTTT.

The rearrangement joins TRBV18 to TRBJ1-5; the match to TRBD1 covers 9 bases. This CDR3 comprises 16 residues. Germline lookup yields CDR1 KGHSH and CDR2 LQKENI. V gave up 3 bases and J gave up 3 bases; unmatched junction bases: 6. CDR3 residues: CASSPSTGGPNQPQHF. CDR3 nucleotides: TGTGCCAGCTCACCCTCGACAGGGGGACCCAATCAGCCCCAGCATTTT.

The chain combines TRBV27 with TRBJ2-3, with 7 bases that match TRBD2. The CDR3 is made up of 15 amino acids. From germline, CDR1 is MNHEY and CDR2 SMNVEV (reference sequence). V trimming: 6 bases; J trimming: 1 base; junction bases outside the gene matches: 7. The CDR3 DNA reads as TGTGCCAGCAGCAGTAGGGGACTACGCACAGATACGCAGTATTTT. Protein: CASSSRGLRTDTQYF.

This chain connects TRBV19 to TRBJ1-2; D may be TRBD1 (5 bases). The length of the CDR3 is 14 residues. Germline V gene data show CDR1 as LNHDA and CDR2 as SQIVND (reference sequence). Trimming shortened V by 5 bases and J by 8 bases, and 18 bases separated the two germline ends. For the CDR3, the DNA is TGTGCCAGTAGTCAGCCGCCAGGGCGAGTAGGCTACACCTTC. It translates to CASSQPPGRVGYTF.

The V call is TRBV28, the J call TRBJ1-3, with a weak D call TRBD1 (5 bases). With 5 bases removed from V and 1 base from J, the gap between germline ends came to 6 bases. CDR1 is MDHEN, CDR2 SYDVKM, per germline. The CDR3 is 13 residues long. The CDR3: CASSQGSGNTIYF. CDR3 DNA sequence: TGTGCCAGCAGTCAGGGTTCTGGAAACACCATATATTTT.

This chain links TRBV28 with TRBJ1-6; 7 positions agree with TRBD1. Germline V gene lookup returns CDR1 MDHEN and CDR2 SYDVKM. The V segment lost 8 bases and the J segment 3 bases; nucleotides outside the gene matches: 7. The CDR3 extends over 15 amino acids. CDR3 region: CASGENRGYNSPLHF. The CDR3 region has the DNA TGTGCCAGCGGGGAGAACAGGGGCTATAATTCACCCCTCCACTTT.

In this sample, this clone turned up a few times. In the same sample, other DNA sequences code for this CDR3. The chain carries TRBV6-5 and TRBJ2-5; 8 nucleotides line up with TRBD1. Germline trimming cut 6 bases from V and 2 bases from J; bases unmatched to any gene: 2. Germline V gene data show CDR1 as MNHEY and CDR2 as SVGAGI. The CDR3 is made up of 13 amino acids. The chain's CDR3 is CASSRDRQETQYF. CDR3 DNA sequence: TGTGCCAGCAGCCGGGACAGGCAAGAGACCCAGTACTTC.

V and J are TRBV19 and TRBJ2-1; 12 bases align to TRBD2. This CDR3 comprises 15 residues. Germline V gene data show CDR1 as LNHDA and CDR2 as SQIVND (reference sequence). The J segment lost 3 bases and the V segment lost 5 bases, leaving 2 bases of the junction unmatched. CDR3 protein: CASSGGLAGYNEQFF. CDR3 nucleotides: TGTGCCAGTAGTGGGGGACTAGCGGGCTACAATGAGCAGTTCTTC. Supplemented by reference TRBV19 and TRBJ2-1, the full variable domain reads DGGITQSPKYLFRKEGQNVTLSCEQNLNHDAMYWYRQDPGQGLRLIYYSQIVNDFQKGDIAEGYSVSREKKESFPLTVTSAQKNPTAFYLCASSGGLAGYNEQFFGPGTRLTVL.

The V and J genes are TRBV5-6 and TRBJ2-5; maybe TRBD1 (6 bases). CDR1 is SGHDT, CDR2 YYEEEE, per germline. The V gene lost 4 bases and the J gene lost 5 bases, with 9 bases spanning the gap. The CDR3 has 12 residues. In nucleotides, the CDR3 is TGTGCCAGCAGCCCAGGGGAGGAGACCCAGTACTTC. Amino acid sequence: CASSPGEETQYF.

This chain connects TRBV19 to TRBJ2-1; TRBD2 aligns across 12 bases. Per the germline V gene, CDR1 is LNHDA and CDR2 is SQIVND (reference sequence). V lost 8 bases and J lost 4; bases outside the gene matches: 6. The CDR3 sequence is 15 residues long. The CDR3 is CASRFGLAGYNEQFF. The DNA for the CDR3 is TGTGCCAGTCGATTCGGACTAGCGGGATACAATGAGCAGTTCTTC. Based on the CDR3 plus reference TRBV19 and TRBJ2-1, the full variable domain is DGGITQSPKYLFRKEGQNVTLSCEQNLNHDAMYWYRQDPGQGLRLIYYSQIVNDFQKGDIAEGYSVSREKKESFPLTVTSAQKNPTAFYLCASRFGLAGYNEQFFGPGTRLTVL.

The V and J genes are TRBV28 and TRBJ2-7; 12 bases match TRBD2. The CDR3 has 15 residues. Germline loops: CDR1 MDHEN, CDR2 SYDVKM. V was pared by 6 bases and J by 3 bases, with 6 bases of the junction left unmatched. CDR3 in amino acids: CASRARTSGDYEQYF. In DNA, the CDR3 is TGTGCCAGCAGAGCGAGGACTAGCGGGGACTACGAGCAGTACTTC.